This TCR beta chain was found in a study of shared clonotypes between healthy human individuals. Study context: Serving as donors were a couple of women and three men, whose ages spanned 18 to 49.

Whole-study findings and limits: A generally larger estimated richness was seen in naive subsets than in memory subsets.

Points on this clone: Its antigen remains unidentified.

CD4+ cells were split into CD45RA+ naive and CD45RA-negative memory subsets. As originally analysed: Junction-only sequences without quality scores were provided by ImmunoSEQ, so filtering was different. The repertoire was sequenced with immunoSEQ multiplex PCR; TCRdb's copy has only in-frame clones and lacks some. The V and J calls and the clone size are those of that table, but D and trimming were determined from the DNA. There are about 1.5 million clones in the sample; under 99% occur only once, and 0.45% lies in the top ten. The sample consisted of naive CD4+ T cells sorted from blood. Specified subset: CD45RA+ positively selected. This TCR was recovered from a man under 40 in good health.

Here the CDR3 DNA reads TGTGCCAGCAGTTCACAGGGCGACACCGGGGAGCTGTTTTTT. It is translated as CASSSQGDTGELFF. The rearrangement joins TRBV6-5 to TRBJ2-2; a weak D match, TRBD1 (6 bases). CDR3 length: 14 amino acids. V lost 4 bases, J lost 3 bases, and 9 bases lay in between. Germline V lookup: CDR1 MNHEY, CDR2 SVGAGI.